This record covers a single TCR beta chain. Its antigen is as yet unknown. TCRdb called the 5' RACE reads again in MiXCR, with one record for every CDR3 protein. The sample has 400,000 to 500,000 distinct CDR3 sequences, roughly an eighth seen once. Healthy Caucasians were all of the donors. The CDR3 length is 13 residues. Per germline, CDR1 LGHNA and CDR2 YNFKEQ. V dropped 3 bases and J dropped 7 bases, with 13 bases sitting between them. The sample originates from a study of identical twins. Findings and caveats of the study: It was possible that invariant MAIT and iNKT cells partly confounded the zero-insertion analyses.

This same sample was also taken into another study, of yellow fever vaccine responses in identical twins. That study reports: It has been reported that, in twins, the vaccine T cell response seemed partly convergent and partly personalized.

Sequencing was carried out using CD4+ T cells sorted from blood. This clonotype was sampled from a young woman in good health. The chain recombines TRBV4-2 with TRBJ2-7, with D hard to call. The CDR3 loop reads CASSQDQMGEQYF. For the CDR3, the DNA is TGTGCCAGCAGCCAGGATCAAATGGGGGAGCAGTACTTC.